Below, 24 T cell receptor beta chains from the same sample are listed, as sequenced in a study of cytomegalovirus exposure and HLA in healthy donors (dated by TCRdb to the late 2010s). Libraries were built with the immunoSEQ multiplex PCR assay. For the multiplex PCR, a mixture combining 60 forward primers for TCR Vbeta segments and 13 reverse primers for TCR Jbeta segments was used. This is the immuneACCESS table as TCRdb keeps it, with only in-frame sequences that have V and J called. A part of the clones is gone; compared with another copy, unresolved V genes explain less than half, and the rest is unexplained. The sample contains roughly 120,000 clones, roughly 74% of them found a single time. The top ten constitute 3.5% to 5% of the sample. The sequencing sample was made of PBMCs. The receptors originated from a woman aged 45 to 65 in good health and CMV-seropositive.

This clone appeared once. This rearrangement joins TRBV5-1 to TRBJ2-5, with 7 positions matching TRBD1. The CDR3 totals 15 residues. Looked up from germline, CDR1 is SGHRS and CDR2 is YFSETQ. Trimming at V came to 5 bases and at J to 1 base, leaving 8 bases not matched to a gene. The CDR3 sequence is CASRPNPGGQETQYF. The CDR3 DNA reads TGCGCCAGCAGGCCCAATCCAGGGGGCCAAGAGACCCAGTACTTC.

The CDR3 is CASSWTSLTDTQYF. The DNA of the CDR3 is TGTGCCAGCAGCTGGACTAGCCTCACAGATACGCAGTATTTT. The chain joins TRBV6-5 to TRBJ2-3, with TRBD2 matching 8 bases. Trimming cost V 6 bases and J 2 bases; bases outside gene matches: 4. The CDR3 runs to 14 residues. Germline V gene lookup returns CDR1 MNHEY and CDR2 SVGAGI.

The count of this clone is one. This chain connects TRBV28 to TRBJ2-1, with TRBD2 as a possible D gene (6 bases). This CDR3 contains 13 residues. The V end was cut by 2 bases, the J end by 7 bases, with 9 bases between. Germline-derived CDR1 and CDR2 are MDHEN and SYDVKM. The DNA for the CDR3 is TGTGCCAGCAGTTTAAGACTAGGAAATGAGCAGTTCTTC. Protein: CASSLRLGNEQFF.

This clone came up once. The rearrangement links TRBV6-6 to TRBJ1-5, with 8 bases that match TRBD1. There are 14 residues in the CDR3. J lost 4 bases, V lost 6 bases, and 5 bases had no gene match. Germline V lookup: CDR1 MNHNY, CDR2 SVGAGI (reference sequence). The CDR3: CASRRQGSNQPQHF. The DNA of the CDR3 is TGTGCCAGCAGGAGACAGGGGAGTAATCAGCCCCAGCATTTT.

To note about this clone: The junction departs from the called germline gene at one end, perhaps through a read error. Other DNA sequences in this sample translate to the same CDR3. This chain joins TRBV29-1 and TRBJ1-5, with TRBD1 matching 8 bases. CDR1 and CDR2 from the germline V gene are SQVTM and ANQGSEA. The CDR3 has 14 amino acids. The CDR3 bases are TGCAGCGCGCCCCCGCAGGGGGCACATCAGCCTCAGCATTTT. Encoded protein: CSAPPQGAHQPQHF.

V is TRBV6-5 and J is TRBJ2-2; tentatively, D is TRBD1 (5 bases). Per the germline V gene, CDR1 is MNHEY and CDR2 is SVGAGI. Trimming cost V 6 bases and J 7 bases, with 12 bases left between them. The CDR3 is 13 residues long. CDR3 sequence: CASRPQGLGELFF. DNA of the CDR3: TGTGCCAGCAGGCCCCAGGGTCTCGGGGAGCTGTTTTTT.

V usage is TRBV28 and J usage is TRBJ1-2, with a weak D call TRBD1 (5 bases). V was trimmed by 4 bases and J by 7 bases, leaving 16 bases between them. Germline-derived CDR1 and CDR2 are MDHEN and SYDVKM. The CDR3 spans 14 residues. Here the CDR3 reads CASSSTGDWSGYTF. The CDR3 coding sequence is TGTGCCAGCAGTTCTACAGGAGATTGGAGTGGCTACACCTTC.

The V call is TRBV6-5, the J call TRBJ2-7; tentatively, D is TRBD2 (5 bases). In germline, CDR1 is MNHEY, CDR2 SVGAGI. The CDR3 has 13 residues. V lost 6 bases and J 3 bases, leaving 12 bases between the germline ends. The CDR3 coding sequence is TGTGCCAGCAGCGGAAACGGGAACTACGAGCAGTACTTC. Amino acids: CASSGNGNYEQYF.

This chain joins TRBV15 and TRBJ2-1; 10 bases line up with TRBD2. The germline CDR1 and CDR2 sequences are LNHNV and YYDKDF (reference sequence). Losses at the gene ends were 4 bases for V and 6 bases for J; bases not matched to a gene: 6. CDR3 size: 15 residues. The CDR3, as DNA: TGTGCCACCAGCAAAGGAACTAGCGGGGCCAATGAGCAGTTCTTC. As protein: CATSKGTSGANEQFF.

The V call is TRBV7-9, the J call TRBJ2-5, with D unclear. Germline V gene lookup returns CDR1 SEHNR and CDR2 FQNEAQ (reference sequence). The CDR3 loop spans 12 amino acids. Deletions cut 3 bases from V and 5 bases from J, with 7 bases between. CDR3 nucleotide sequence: TGTGCCAGCAGCTTCCACCGGGAGACCCAGTACTTC. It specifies CASSFHRETQYF.

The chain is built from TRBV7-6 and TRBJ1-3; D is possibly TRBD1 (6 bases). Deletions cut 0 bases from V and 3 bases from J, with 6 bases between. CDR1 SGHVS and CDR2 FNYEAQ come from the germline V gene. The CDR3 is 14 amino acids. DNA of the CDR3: TGTGCCAGCAGCTTAGCAGGGGGTGGAAACACCATATATTTT. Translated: CASSLAGGGNTIYF.

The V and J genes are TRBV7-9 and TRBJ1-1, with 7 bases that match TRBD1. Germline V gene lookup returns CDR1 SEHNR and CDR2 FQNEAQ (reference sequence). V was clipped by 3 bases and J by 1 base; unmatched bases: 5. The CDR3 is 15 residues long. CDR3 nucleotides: TGTGCCAGCAGCTTCACCGGGACAGCGAACACTGAAGCTTTCTTT. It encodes CASSFTGTANTEAFF.

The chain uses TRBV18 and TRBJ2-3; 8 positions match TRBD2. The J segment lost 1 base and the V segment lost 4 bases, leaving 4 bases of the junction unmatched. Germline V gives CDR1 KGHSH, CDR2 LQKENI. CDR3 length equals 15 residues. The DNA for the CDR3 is TGTGCCAGCTCACTTACGACTAGCGGCACAGATACGCAGTATTTT. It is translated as CASSLTTSGTDTQYF.

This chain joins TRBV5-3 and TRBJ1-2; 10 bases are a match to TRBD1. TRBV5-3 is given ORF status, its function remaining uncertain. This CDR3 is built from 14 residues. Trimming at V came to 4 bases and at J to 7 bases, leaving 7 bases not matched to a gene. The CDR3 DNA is TGTGCCAGAAGCAATGCCCGGACAGGGGGTGGCTACACCTTC. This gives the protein CARSNARTGGGYTF.

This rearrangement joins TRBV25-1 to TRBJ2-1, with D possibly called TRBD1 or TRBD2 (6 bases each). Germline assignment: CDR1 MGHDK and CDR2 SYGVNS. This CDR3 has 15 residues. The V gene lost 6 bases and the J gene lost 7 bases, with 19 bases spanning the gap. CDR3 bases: TGTGCCAGCAGAGAACAGGGCCCCGGAGGGAATGAGCAGTTCTTC. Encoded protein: CASREQGPGGNEQFF.

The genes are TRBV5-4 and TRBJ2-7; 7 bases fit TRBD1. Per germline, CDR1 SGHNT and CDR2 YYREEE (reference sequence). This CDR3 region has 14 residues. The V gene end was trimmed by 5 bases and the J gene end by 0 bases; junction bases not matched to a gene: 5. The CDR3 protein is CASRDGQASYEQYF. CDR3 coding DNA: TGTGCCAGCAGGGATGGACAGGCCTCCTACGAGCAGTACTTC.

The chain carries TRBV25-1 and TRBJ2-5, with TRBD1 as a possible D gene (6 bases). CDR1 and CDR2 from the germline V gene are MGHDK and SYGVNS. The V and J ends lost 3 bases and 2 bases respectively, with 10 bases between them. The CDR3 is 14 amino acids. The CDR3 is CASSDRTVQETQYF. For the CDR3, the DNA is TGTGCCAGCAGTGATAGGACAGTTCAAGAGACCCAGTACTTC.

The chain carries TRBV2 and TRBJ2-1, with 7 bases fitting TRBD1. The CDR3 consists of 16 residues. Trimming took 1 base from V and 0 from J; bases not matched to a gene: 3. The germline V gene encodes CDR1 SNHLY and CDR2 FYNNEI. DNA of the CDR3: TGTGCCAGCAGTGAAGAGACAGGGTTCTCCTACAATGAGCAGTTCTTC. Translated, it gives CASSEETGFSYNEQFF.

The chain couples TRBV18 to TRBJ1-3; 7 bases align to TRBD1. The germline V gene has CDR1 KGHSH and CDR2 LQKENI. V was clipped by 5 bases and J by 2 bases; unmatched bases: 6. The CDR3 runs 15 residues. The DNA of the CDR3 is TGTGCCAGCTCAGAGGGGGCGACAGCTGGAAACACCATATATTTT. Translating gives CASSEGATAGNTIYF. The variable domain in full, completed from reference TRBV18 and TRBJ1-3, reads NAGVMQNPRHLVRRRGQEARLRCSPMKGHSHVYWYRQLPEEGLKFMVYLQKENIIDESGMPKERFSAEFPKEGPSILRIQQVVRGDSAAYFCASSEGATAGNTIYFGEGSWLTVV.

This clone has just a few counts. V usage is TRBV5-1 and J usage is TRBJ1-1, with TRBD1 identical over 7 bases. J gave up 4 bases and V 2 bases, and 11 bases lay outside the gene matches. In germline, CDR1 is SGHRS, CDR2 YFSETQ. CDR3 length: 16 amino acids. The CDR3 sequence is CASSFRQGSRSTEAFF. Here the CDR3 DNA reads TGCGCCAGCAGCTTTCGACAGGGTTCGAGGAGCACTGAAGCTTTCTTT.

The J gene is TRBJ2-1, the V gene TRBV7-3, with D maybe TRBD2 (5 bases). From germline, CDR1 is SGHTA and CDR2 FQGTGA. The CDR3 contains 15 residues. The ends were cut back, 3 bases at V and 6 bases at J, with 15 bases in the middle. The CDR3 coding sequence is TGTGCCAGCAGCTTGGAGGCCACGGCCGGCAATGAGCAGTTCTTC. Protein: CASSLEATAGNEQFF.

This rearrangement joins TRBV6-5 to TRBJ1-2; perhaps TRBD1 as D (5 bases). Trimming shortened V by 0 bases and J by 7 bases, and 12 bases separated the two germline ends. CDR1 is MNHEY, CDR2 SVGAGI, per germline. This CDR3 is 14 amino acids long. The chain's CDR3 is CASSYSNTGGGYTF. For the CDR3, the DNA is TGTGCCAGCAGTTACTCGAATACGGGGGGTGGCTACACCTTC.

In DNA, the CDR3 is TGCGCCAGCAGCTCGGGACAGTTAAGATACTATGGCTACACCTTC. Its protein is CASSSGQLRYYGYTF. The chain has TRBV5-1 and TRBJ1-2; 7 bases are shared with TRBD1. The CDR3 runs to 15 residues. Germline-derived CDR1 and CDR2 are SGHRS and YFSETQ. V was pared by 3 bases and J by 3 bases, with 8 bases of the junction left unmatched.

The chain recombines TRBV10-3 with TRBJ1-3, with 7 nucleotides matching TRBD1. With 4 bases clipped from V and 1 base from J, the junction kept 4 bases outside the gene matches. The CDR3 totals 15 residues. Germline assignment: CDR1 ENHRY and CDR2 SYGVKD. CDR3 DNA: TGTGCCATCAGTGCACAGGGGAATTCTGGAAACACCATATATTTT. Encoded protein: CAISAQGNSGNTIYF.